Presented here are 19 T cell receptor beta chains from one specimen sequenced in a study of identical twins. TCRdb independently ran MiXCR on the 5' RACE reads; one entry per CDR3 protein. The table includes 500,000 to 700,000 distinct CDR3 sequences, around 7.4% detected once. The same sample was also used in a study of yellow fever vaccine responses in identical twins.

Sequencing was done on a sample of PBMCs. Receptor source: a young woman in good health.

V usage is TRBV20-1 and J usage is TRBJ2-1; 9 bases line up with TRBD2. Germline V lookup: CDR1 DFQATT, CDR2 SNEGSKA (reference sequence). CDR3 length: 14 amino acids. V trimming: 1 base; J trimming: 8 bases; junction bases outside the gene matches: 6. The DNA of the CDR3 is TGCAGTGCTAGAGTCAGCGGGAGGACTGATGAGCAGTTCTTC. Amino acid sequence: CSARVSGRTDEQFF.

This clonotype occurred a few times. V and J are TRBV29-1 and TRBJ2-1, with 10 bases identical to TRBD2. The germline gives CDR1 SQVTM, CDR2 ANQGSEA. J gave up 7 bases and V 7 bases, and 22 bases lay outside the gene matches. This CDR3 is 18 amino acids long. CDR3 DNA sequence: TGCAGCGCAGTCGGGCTAGCGGGGGCTTCCCCAGTACAAAATGAGCAGTTCTTC. Protein: CSAVGLAGASPVQNEQFF.

This clonotype was observed many times. This chain joins TRBV20-1 and TRBJ1-4, with 11 bases identical to TRBD1. J gave up 6 bases and V 0 bases, and 12 bases lay outside the gene matches. The CDR3 has 18 residues. The germline gives CDR1 DFQATT, CDR2 SNEGSKA (reference sequence). This CDR3 reads CSARDGDRGTGMHEKLFF. CDR3 coding DNA: TGCAGTGCTAGAGATGGGGACAGGGGGACCGGTATGCATGAAAAACTGTTTTTT.

The chain carries TRBV18 and TRBJ1-1; D possibly corresponds to TRBD1 (5 bases). V dropped 3 bases and J dropped 7 bases, with 9 bases sitting between them. Germline CDR1 is KGHSH and CDR2 is LQKENI. CDR3 size: 12 residues. As DNA, the CDR3 is TGTGCCAGCTCACCCGGGACTTATGAAGCTTTCTTT. Translated, it gives CASSPGTYEAFF.

The chain joins TRBV4-2 to TRBJ2-2; D is ambiguous. There are 18 residues in the CDR3. Trimming pared 0 bases from V and 0 bases from J, leaving 14 bases between. Germline assignment: CDR1 LGHNA and CDR2 YNFKEQ. The CDR3 protein is CASSQDTAGSANTGELFF. CDR3 coding DNA: TGTGCCAGCAGCCAAGATACGGCCGGCAGCGCGAACACCGGGGAGCTGTTTTTT.

Concerning this clonotype itself: It may be a read error: a sequence one base away is much more abundant. The rearrangement links TRBV3-1 to TRBJ2-1; D not certain. Looked up from germline, CDR1 is LGHDT and CDR2 is YNNKEL (reference sequence). This CDR3 comprises 15 residues. CDR3 sequence: CASCQFSSSYNEQFF. CDR3 DNA: TGTGCCAGCTGCCAATTTAGTAGCTCCTACAATGAGCAGTTCTTC.

This clonotype was counted at least ten times. The chain couples TRBV28 to TRBJ2-1, with D uncertain. This CDR3 has 17 amino acids. Trimming cost V 6 bases and J 3 bases, with 21 bases left between them. The germline gives CDR1 MDHEN, CDR2 SYDVKM. DNA of the CDR3: TGTGCCAGCAGCTCGACGACCGGGCCATCCTTCTACAATGAGCAGTTCTTC. This encodes CASSSTTGPSFYNEQFF.

V is TRBV12-3 or TRBV12-4 and J is TRBJ2-2, with 8 bases identical to TRBD2. The V gene end was trimmed by 7 bases and the J gene end by 4 bases; junction bases not matched to a gene: 8. The CDR3 runs 15 residues. As DNA, the CDR3 is TGTGCCAGCAACTTAGCGGGAATTGCCACCGGGGAGCTGTTTTTT. Its translation is CASNLAGIATGELFF.

In its sample, this clonotype was seen a few times. The gene calls are TRBV15 and TRBJ2-6; D gene uncertain. This CDR3 comprises 16 residues. V lost 0 bases to trimming and J lost 0 bases, with 6 bases between them. Germline V lookup: CDR1 LNHNV, CDR2 YYDKDF (reference sequence). CDR3 residues: CATSRDYNSGANVLTF. Written as DNA, the CDR3 is TGTGCCACCAGCAGAGATTATAACTCTGGGGCCAACGTCCTGACTTTC.

There are a few counts of this clonotype. J is TRBJ2-7 and V is TRBV28; D is perhaps TRBD1 (6 bases). There are 15 residues in the CDR3. Looked up from germline, CDR1 is MDHEN and CDR2 is SYDVKM. Trimming cost V 5 bases and J 5 bases, with 19 bases left between them. CDR3 protein: CASSPQGYETDEQYV. CDR3 DNA: TGTGCCAGCAGTCCCCAGGGGTATGAAACGGACGAGCAGTACGTC.

This clonotype has a count of ten or more. V and J are TRBV6-1 and TRBJ1-4; tentatively, D is TRBD1 (5 bases). This CDR3 contains 15 residues. Per germline, CDR1 MNHNS and CDR2 SASEGT. With 6 bases removed from V and 10 bases from J, the gap between germline ends came to 21 bases. CDR3 coding DNA: TGTGCCAGCAGCCCAACCGGGGGTAAACGAGGAAAACTGTTTTTT. Encoded protein: CASSPTGGKRGKLFF.

In nucleotides, the CDR3 is TGTGCCAGCAGCTTACGTCAGGATGAGCAGTTCTTC. It translates to CASSLRQDEQFF. This rearrangement joins TRBV4-2 to TRBJ2-1; D not certain. Germline CDR1 reads LGHNA; CDR2 reads YNFKEQ. V lost 5 bases, J lost 8 bases, and 10 bases lay in between. The CDR3 contains 12 residues.

This clonotype has ten or more counts. This chain links TRBV7-6 with TRBJ2-5; D gene ambiguous. Germline lookup yields CDR1 SGHVS and CDR2 FNYEAQ. CDR3 length equals 12 residues. Trimming stripped 5 bases from V and 0 bases from J, with 4 bases between. CDR3 protein: CASSRDQETQYF. In DNA form, the CDR3 reads TGTGCCAGCAGCAGGGACCAAGAGACCCAGTACTTC.

This clonotype appeared many times. The chain couples TRBV10-3 to TRBJ1-5; no definite D call. Trimming took off 6 bases at V and 0 bases at J, with 6 bases between the two ends. Germline loops: CDR1 ENHRY, CDR2 SYGVKD. This CDR3 has 13 residues. In DNA, the CDR3 is TGTGCCATCAGCGCCTCTAGCAATCAGCCCCAGCATTTT. Amino acids: CAISASSNQPQHF.

This clonotype has a count of ten or more. The V gene is TRBV4-1, the J gene TRBJ1-4; D is ambiguous. V lost 1 base, J lost 8 bases, and 14 bases lay in between. This CDR3 has 15 residues. Per germline, CDR1 MGHRA and CDR2 YSYEKL. DNA for the CDR3: TGCGCCAGCAGCCAAGCCGGACGAGGAAACGAAAAACTGTTTTTT. Protein product: CASSQAGRGNEKLFF.

This clonotype was picked up many times. The gene calls are TRBV7-9 and TRBJ2-4; no reliable D call. Per germline, CDR1 SEHNR and CDR2 FQNEAQ (reference sequence). Between the trimmed V and J ends, which lost 1 base and 6 bases, there was a span of 10 bases. The CDR3 totals 14 residues. The CDR3 here is CASSLGSSSNIQYF. CDR3 DNA sequence: TGTGCCAGCAGCTTAGGCTCCAGTTCAAACATTCAGTACTTC.

The sample holds many counts of this clonotype. V usage is TRBV7-9 and J usage is TRBJ2-1; 13 bases line up with TRBD2. V dropped 5 bases and J dropped 4; count of bases not matched to a gene: 8. CDR3 length equals 17 residues. Germline V gene lookup returns CDR1 SEHNR and CDR2 FQNEAQ (reference sequence). The CDR3: CASSRRTSGSLYNEQFF. The CDR3 DNA reads TGTGCCAGCAGCCGCCGGACTAGCGGGAGCTTATACAATGAGCAGTTCTTC.

At least ten counts were recorded for this clonotype. The chain carries TRBV29-1 and TRBJ2-1; 12 bases agree with TRBD1. The CDR3 length is 14 residues. Germline V gene data show CDR1 as SQVTM and CDR2 as ANQGSEA. The J segment lost 10 bases and the V segment lost 0 bases, leaving 4 bases of the junction unmatched. CDR3 region: CSVEEGTGGGEQFF. The DNA for the CDR3 is TGCAGCGTTGAAGAGGGGACAGGGGGCGGGGAGCAGTTCTTC.

This clonotype was seen a few times. The chain uses TRBV6-5 and TRBJ2-7, with D unclear. The CDR3 is 15 amino acids. The V gene lost 0 bases and the J gene lost 2 bases, with 11 bases spanning the gap. CDR1 is MNHEY, CDR2 SVGAGI, per germline. CDR3 in DNA: TGTGCCAGCAGTTACTCGATTAGGTCAACCTACGAGCAGTACTTC. It is translated as CASSYSIRSTYEQYF.